The 20 T cell receptor beta chains below were found in one sample sequenced in a study of a mutant IDH1 vaccine in newly diagnosed glioma (dated by TCRdb to the early 2020s). Library preparation was by the immunoSEQ multiplex PCR assay. This immuneACCESS table, as held by TCRdb, lists in-frame sequences with V and J called but not all clones. Of the missing ones, under half trace to an unresolved V gene in checked studies; the others have no known cause. The sample data list about 92,000 clones, and roughly four fifths of these were observed just once. The ten largest clones capture under 8% of the sample. The label giving this sample's time point can be read as: baseline, week 1 (first vaccination visit). This specimen's treatment or condition label, per the study, means: pre-vaccination baseline after standard-of-care therapy. Material: PBMCs, obtained from a glioma patient treated with radiotherapy, temozolomide or both. Receptors originate from a woman in her forties or fifties with glioma.

V and J are TRBV5-8 and TRBJ2-7; no clear D gene. The CDR3 sequence is 14 residues long. Trimming removed 1 base from V and 1 base from J, with 9 bases in between. CDR1 and CDR2 (germline): SGHTS, YDEGEE. In DNA, the CDR3 is TGTGCCAGCAGCTTGTATCCGGGTTCCTACGAGCAGTACTTC. It yields the protein CASSLYPGSYEQYF. Variable domain in full (rest from reference TRBV5-8 and TRBJ2-7): EAGVTQSPTHLIKTRGQQATLRCSPISGHTSVYWYQQALGLGLQFLLWYDEGEERNRGNFPPRFSGRQFPNYSSELNVNALELEDSALYLCASSLYPGSYEQYFGPGTRLTVT.

This chain links TRBV19 with TRBJ1-2, with 7 bases matching TRBD1. The length of the CDR3 is 14 residues. Trimming took 5 bases from V and 4 from J; bases not matched to a gene: 7. From germline, CDR1 is LNHDA and CDR2 SQIVND (reference sequence). The CDR3 loop is CASSRQGFGYGYTF. CDR3 in DNA: TGTGCCAGTAGTCGACAGGGATTTGGCTATGGCTACACCTTC.

The chain is built from TRBV25-1 and TRBJ1-1; TRBD1 might be the D (6 bases). Looked up from germline, CDR1 is MGHDK and CDR2 is SYGVNS. The CDR3 length is 12 residues. V lost 3 bases to trimming and J lost 11 bases, with 13 bases between them. The CDR3 loop is CASSDSGGAAFF. CDR3 in DNA: TGTGCCAGCAGTGATTCCGGGGGGGCGGCTTTCTTT.

The chain recombines TRBV9 with TRBJ1-6; D remains unclear. The CDR3 loop spans 17 amino acids. Germline CDR1 SGDLS, CDR2 YYNGEE. The V and J ends lost 0 bases and 4 bases respectively, with 14 bases between them. CDR3 nucleotides: TGTGCCAGCAGCGTAGGGCAGATCCTTAAGTATAATTCACCCCTCCACTTT. Encoded protein: CASSVGQILKYNSPLHF.

This clone was seen a few times. The chain joins TRBV5-1 to TRBJ1-5; possibly TRBD1 for D (6 bases). Germline V gives CDR1 SGHRS, CDR2 YFSETQ. Trimming took 4 bases from V and 5 from J, leaving 13 bases between them. The CDR3 loop spans 14 amino acids. In DNA form, the CDR3 reads TGCGCCAGCAGCATGGACAGTAGACATCAGCCCCAGCATTTT. Translating gives CASSMDSRHQPQHF.

The chain couples TRBV14 to TRBJ1-1, with 10 bases lining up with TRBD1. The CDR3 runs 19 residues. The J segment lost 1 base and the V segment lost 3 bases, leaving 14 bases of the junction unmatched. CDR1 SGHDN and CDR2 FVKESK come from the germline V gene. CDR3 sequence reads: CASSHPRDRGRMQNTEAFF. The CDR3 DNA is TGTGCCAGCAGCCATCCTCGGGACAGGGGACGGATGCAGAACACTGAAGCTTTCTTT.

This clone was counted once. The chain is built from TRBV9 and TRBJ2-7, with 7 bases that match TRBD1. Losses at the gene ends were 3 bases for V and 6 bases for J; bases not matched to a gene: 3. The CDR3 sequence is 12 residues long. Germline CDR1 is SGDLS and CDR2 is YYNGEE. The CDR3 DNA follows: TGTGCCAGCAGCGACAGGGGTATCGAGCAGTACTTC. Translating gives CASSDRGIEQYF. The whole variable domain, filled in from reference TRBV9 and TRBJ2-7, reads DSGVTQTPKHLITATGQRVTLRCSPRSGDLSVYWYQQSLDQGLQFLIQYYNGEERAKGNILERFSAQQFPDLHSELNLSSLELGDSALYFCASSDRGIEQYFGPGTRLTVT.

This sequence joins TRBV7-2 and TRBJ2-7; TRBD1 matches at 8 bases. This CDR3 region has 14 residues. The germline gives CDR1 SGHTA, CDR2 FQGNSA. Losses at the gene ends were 4 bases for V and 6 bases for J; bases not matched to a gene: 8. The CDR3: CASSSEGTGPEQYF. Here the CDR3 DNA reads TGTGCCAGCAGCTCCGAAGGGACAGGCCCCGAGCAGTACTTC.

V gene TRBV29-1 combines with J gene TRBJ1-5, with 7 positions matching TRBD1. The CDR3 is 14 residues long. Germline CDR1 reads SQVTM; CDR2 reads ANQGSEA. The V gene end was trimmed by 5 bases and the J gene end by 0 bases; junction bases not matched to a gene: 4. CDR3 coding DNA: TGCAGCGTTTCCGGGACAGATAGCAATCAGCCCCAGCATTTT. This translates into CSVSGTDSNQPQHF.

The V gene is TRBV6-6, the J gene TRBJ1-4; no firm D call. CDR3 length equals 13 residues. Trimming stripped 8 bases from V and 8 bases from J, with 15 bases between. Germline V CDR1 and CDR2: MNHNY, SVGAGI (reference sequence). The CDR3, as DNA: TGTGCCAGCCTCCGGACTACTAGCGAAAAACTGTTTTTT. Its protein is CASLRTTSEKLFF.

The chain has TRBV5-6 and TRBJ1-2, with D uncertain. The CDR3 is 13 amino acids. Germline CDR1 SGHDT, CDR2 YYEEEE. V dropped 2 bases and J dropped 3 bases, with 8 bases sitting between them. CDR3 bases: TGTGCCAGCAGCTTTTCCGGTGACTATGGCTACACCTTC. Translating gives CASSFSGDYGYTF. The full variable domain, its missing parts supplied by reference TRBV5-6 and TRBJ1-2, is DAGVTQSPTHLIKTRGQQVTLRCSPKSGHDTVSWYQQALGQGPQFIFQYYEEEERQRGNFPDRFSGHQFPNYSSELNVNALLLGDSALYLCASSFSGDYGYTFGSGTRLTVV.

The J gene is TRBJ1-4, the V gene TRBV18; the D is unclear. From germline, CDR1 is KGHSH and CDR2 LQKENI. The V end lost 1 base, the J end lost 2 bases, and 8 bases lay between the germline ends. This CDR3 has 15 residues. This CDR3 reads CASSPLEGTNEKLFF. CDR3 nucleotides: TGTGCCAGCTCACCACTCGAAGGGACTAATGAAAAACTGTTTTTT.

This clone was detected a few times. The chain has TRBV2 and TRBJ1-5; 8 bases are a match to TRBD1. Germline values: CDR1 SNHLY, CDR2 FYNNEI. This CDR3 contains 15 residues. V was clipped by 2 bases and J by 6 bases; unmatched bases: 6. The CDR3 loop reads CASSERQGNGQPQHF. CDR3 DNA sequence: TGTGCCAGCAGTGAACGACAGGGGAACGGTCAGCCCCAGCATTTT.

The chain has TRBV15 and TRBJ1-1, with D unresolved. Trimming removed 0 bases from V and 2 bases from J, with 10 bases in between. CDR1 and CDR2 from the germline V gene are LNHNV and YYDKDF (reference sequence). CDR3 length: 15 residues. The CDR3 nucleotides read TGTGCCACCAGCAGAGATCGAGGCGGAAACACTGAAGCTTTCTTT. Translation: CATSRDRGGNTEAFF.

By its share, this clone is medium-sized. The gene calls are TRBV4-3 and TRBJ1-1; possible D gene TRBD1, 5 bases. V lost 5 bases and J lost 4, with 14 bases in between. Germline V gene data show CDR1 as LGHNA and CDR2 as YSLEER. CDR3 length equals 14 residues. As DNA, the CDR3 is TGCGCCAGCAGCACCCACCTTGGGGGCACTGAAGCTTTCTTT. Protein product: CASSTHLGGTEAFF.

V gene TRBV6-5 combines with J gene TRBJ2-2; D is unclear. The CDR3 extends over 15 amino acids. CDR1 and CDR2 (germline): MNHEY, SVGAGI. The ends were cut back, 2 bases at V and 2 bases at J, with 9 bases in the middle. Here the CDR3 DNA reads TGTGCCAGCAGTTACGAAAGCGCTAACACCGGGGAGCTGTTTTTT. Its translation: CASSYESANTGELFF.

V usage is TRBV27 and J usage is TRBJ1-1; D is perhaps TRBD1 (6 bases). CDR3 length: 14 residues. The V gene's germline CDR1 is MNHEY and CDR2 SMNVEV (reference sequence). V was pared by 0 bases and J by 6 bases, with 11 bases between. The CDR3 reads CASSLSQGISEAFF. The CDR3 DNA reads TGTGCCAGCAGTTTATCCCAGGGGATTTCTGAAGCTTTCTTT.

The V call is TRBV19, the J call TRBJ2-3; D ambiguous. The CDR3 runs to 12 residues. Germline V gives CDR1 LNHDA, CDR2 SQIVND (reference sequence). Trimming removed 5 bases at V and 1 base at J, with 4 bases between. In DNA, the CDR3 is TGTGCCAGTAGTCAAGGCACAGATACGCAGTATTTT. It codes for CASSQGTDTQYF.

In this sample, this clone turned up once. This chain connects TRBV19 to TRBJ1-5; D is undetermined. V shed 3 bases and J shed 2 bases, with 11 bases lying between them. There are 15 residues in the CDR3. CDR1 LNHDA and CDR2 SQIVND come from the germline V gene (reference sequence). CDR3 bases: TGTGCCAGTAGTATTACTGGGAGTGGCAATCAGCCCCAGCATTTT. It codes for CASSITGSGNQPQHF.

The V gene is TRBV18, the J gene TRBJ1-1, with a weak D call TRBD1 (5 bases). Trimming took 3 bases from V and 1 from J, leaving 12 bases between them. This CDR3 is 15 amino acids long. Germline V CDR1 and CDR2: KGHSH, LQKENI. The DNA for the CDR3 is TGTGCCAGCTCACCCGTGGGGGGAGCGAACACTGAAGCTTTCTTT. Translation gives CASSPVGGANTEAFF.